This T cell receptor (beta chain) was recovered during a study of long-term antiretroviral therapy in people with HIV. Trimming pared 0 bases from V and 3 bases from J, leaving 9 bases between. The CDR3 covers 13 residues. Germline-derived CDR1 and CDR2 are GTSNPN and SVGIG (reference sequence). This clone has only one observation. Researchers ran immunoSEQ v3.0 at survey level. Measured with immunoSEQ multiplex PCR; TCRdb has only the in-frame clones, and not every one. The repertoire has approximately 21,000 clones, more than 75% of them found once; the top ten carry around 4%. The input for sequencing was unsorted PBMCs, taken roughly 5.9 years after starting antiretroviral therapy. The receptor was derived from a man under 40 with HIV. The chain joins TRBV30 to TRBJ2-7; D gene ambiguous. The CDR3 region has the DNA TGTGCCTGGAGTGTACAAATTAGCTACGAGCAGTACTTC. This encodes CAWSVQISYEQYF.